Listed here are 9 T cell receptor beta chains from one sample, sequenced in a study of CD8 T cells in Susac syndrome. An amount of RNA that ranged from roughly 0.5 to 1 ug was reverse transcribed with random hexamers. One entry per CDR3 protein, called by TCRdb with MiXCR from the immunoSEQ multiplex PCR reads. The repertoire holds about 140,000 distinct CDR3 sequences, with 95% as singletons. The sequenced sample consisted of CD8+ T cells from PBMCs. The receptor source for this set is a human donor with Susac syndrome.

In this sample, this clonotype turned up once. V gene TRBV4-1 combines with J gene TRBJ2-1; D call uncertain. V lost 0 bases, J lost 9 bases, and 12 bases lay in between. The germline V gene has CDR1 MGHRA and CDR2 YSYEKL. The CDR3 runs 14 residues. The CDR3 region has the DNA TGCGCCAGCAGCCAAGACCAGGACCCCGCTGAGCAGTTCTTC. It encodes CASSQDQDPAEQFF.

The genes are TRBV9 and TRBJ2-1, with D perhaps matching TRBD1 or TRBD2 (6 bases each). V was shortened by 0 bases and J by 7 bases, with 20 bases between the two germline ends. The CDR3 contains 17 residues. CDR1 SGDLS and CDR2 YYNGEE come from the germline V gene. The CDR3 reads CASSVEYGGAEGNEQFF. Here the CDR3 DNA reads TGTGCCAGCAGCGTAGAGTACGGGGGCGCGGAGGGGAATGAGCAGTTCTTC.

The rearrangement joins TRBV4-1 to TRBJ2-3; 12 bases match TRBD2. The CDR3 has 18 amino acids. Germline CDR1 is MGHRA and CDR2 is YSYEKL. Germline trimming cut 0 bases from V and 5 bases from J; bases unmatched to any gene: 9. In DNA form, the CDR3 reads TGCGCCAGCAGCCAAGATACGCAGAAACTAGCGGGAGGAGATACGCAGTATTTT. Amino acids: CASSQDTQKLAGGDTQYF.

The V call is TRBV18, the J call TRBJ1-5, with a tentative D call TRBD1 (6 bases). V lost 5 bases, J lost 3 bases, and 11 bases lay in between. Germline V gene lookup returns CDR1 KGHSH and CDR2 LQKENI. The CDR3 is 14 amino acids. CDR3 nucleotide sequence: TGTGCCAGCTCAGCACAGGGAAACAATCAGCCCCAGCATTTT. The encoded protein is CASSAQGNNQPQHF.

The rearrangement uses TRBV28 and TRBJ2-1; D not resolved. The CDR3 extends over 12 amino acids. Looked up from germline, CDR1 is MDHEN and CDR2 is SYDVKM. V lost 3 bases and J 7 bases, leaving 7 bases between the germline ends. CDR3 in amino acids: CASSLEGNEQFF. Here the CDR3 DNA reads TGTGCCAGCAGTTTGGAAGGGAATGAGCAGTTCTTC.

This chain links TRBV28 with TRBJ1-1; D ambiguous. CDR1 MDHEN and CDR2 SYDVKM come from the germline V gene. This CDR3 comprises 15 residues. The ends were cut back, 6 bases at V and 3 bases at J, with 17 bases in the middle. For the CDR3, the DNA is TGTGCCAGCAGCCCCCTGGAGTTCATTCACACTGAAGCTTTCTTT. It codes for CASSPLEFIHTEAFF.

The chain recombines TRBV29-1 with TRBJ2-7; D not certain. The CDR3 loop spans 15 amino acids. Trimming shortened V by 6 bases and J by 2 bases, and 20 bases separated the two germline ends. Germline loops: CDR1 SQVTM, CDR2 ANQGSEA. The CDR3 protein is CSVPRPEPHTYEQYF. In DNA form, the CDR3 reads TGCAGCGTCCCTCGGCCGGAGCCGCATACCTACGAGCAGTACTTC.

The CDR3, as DNA: TGCGCCAGCAGCGAGGGGGTCTCGGGAAGCTACGAGCAGTACTTC. Translated: CASSEGVSGSYEQYF. The rearrangement links TRBV5-1 to TRBJ2-7; perhaps TRBD1 as D (6 bases). Trimming took 4 bases from V and 3 from J, leaving 17 bases between them. This CDR3 has 15 residues. Germline CDR1 and CDR2: SGHRS and YFSETQ.

Worth noting for this clonotype: Its ends do not fully match the called genes, so a read error is possible. J is TRBJ2-1 and V is TRBV2; perhaps TRBD1 as D (6 bases). Per germline, CDR1 SNHLY and CDR2 FYNNEI. CDR3 length: 15 residues. The CDR3 loop reads CANSEAGQPWDEQFF. The DNA of the CDR3 is TGTGCCAACAGTGAAGCTGGACAGCCCTGGGATGAGCAGTTCTTC. The whole variable domain, remainder taken from reference TRBV2 and TRBJ2-1, is EPEVTQTPSHQVTQMGQEVILRCVPISNHLYFYWYRQILGQKVEFLVSFYNNEISEKSEIFDDQFSVERPDGSNFTLKIRSTKLEDSAMYFCANSEAGQPWDEQFFGPGTRLTVL.